This T cell receptor beta chain was sequenced during a study of human T cells and chemical hapten exposure. For the study at large: Chiefly women, the patients showed alopecia areata, totalis or universalis. Mainly, slight library volume differences in the pool made TCR yields vary.

This clonotype was detected many times. Its antigen is unidentified. Germline CDR1 reads MNHEY; CDR2 reads SVGAGI. The CDR3 totals 16 residues. V lost 0 bases and J 1 base, leaving 10 bases between the germline ends. Library construction involved attaching unique molecular identifiers to individual cDNA molecules, which allowed quantitative, reproducible TCR counting. TCRdb re-derived calls from the RACE reads in MiXCR, one entry per CDR3 protein. The sample holds 380,000 or so distinct CDR3 sequences, around 5.5% seen once. Time point: pre-sensitization, week 0. Treatment noted: therapeutic diphenylcyclopropenone sensitization with weekly scalp DPC. Study-wide findings and caveats: DPC sensitization produced no change in TCRs with frequency above 1 in 1000.

The sequence was obtained from a woman between 18 and 29 years old with alopecia areata. Some clones in this sample may be carry-over from other donors' samples. V is TRBV6-5 and J is TRBJ2-4, with D possibly matching TRBD1 (5 bases). Source: whole blood, taken in connection with sensitization to the hapten diphenylcyclopropenone (DPC). For the CDR3, the DNA is TGTGCCAGCAGTTACTCAACGGACACGGCCAAAAACATTCAGTACTTC. It encodes CASSYSTDTAKNIQYF.